The present T cell receptor (beta chain) was sequenced within a study of regulatory T cells in long-lasting Graves disease. This clonotype appeared many times. One junction end disagrees with the germline gene, perhaps due to a read error. The CDR3 sequence is 15 residues long. Germline lookup yields CDR1 SEHNR and CDR2 FQNEAQ (reference sequence). Documented time point: newly diagnosed GD, antithyroid drugs for less than 3 months. Preparation of the TCR library used RNA extracted from PBMCs. Libraries of TCR beta came from iRepertoire HTBI primers plus Arm-PCR of CDR3 regions. Original processing methods: Across all samples, roughly 62 TRBV segments and 14 TRBJ segments were identified. TCRdb re-derived calls from the multiplex PCR reads in MiXCR, one entry per CDR3 protein. V and J calls and clone size were set by TCRdb, not the authors. Among 200,000 to 250,000 distinct CDR3 sequences, roughly 18% were seen once, and the ten largest hold roughly 10%.

These data also formed part of another study, on T cells in Graves' hyperthyroidism and ophthalmopathy.

The sequences come from peripheral blood mononuclear cells (PBMCs), collected at new diagnosis, from a patient treated with antithyroid drugs. The chain carries TRBV7-9 and TRBJ2-2; 8 bases map to TRBD1. The clonotype originates from a woman aged 30 to 39 with Graves disease. CDR3 bases: TGTGTCAGCAGCTCCGGACAGGGATTGGCCGGGGAGCTGTTTTTT. It codes for CVSSSGQGLAGELFF.